This T cell receptor beta chain derives from a study of OX40 agonist ivuxolimab in advanced cancers. Overall study context: Every 2 weeks, patients received ivuxolimab intravenously, dosed at 0.01 to 10 mg/kg.

Clones were read by immunoSEQ multiplex PCR, and TCRdb kept only the in-frame ones, dropping some. This sample yields about 69,000 clones, of which 90% are seen a single time; more than 9% belongs to the top ten. CDR1 and CDR2 from the germline V gene are MNHEY and SVGAGI. The CDR3 totals 15 residues. V gave up 6 bases and J gave up 3 bases, with 15 bases separating them. Details on this clone: Its antigen is not identified.

Whole-study results and caveats: Relative to CD4+ cells, CD8+ T cells on average had more expanded clones.

This chain uses TRBV6-5 with TRBJ2-4; weak D call: TRBD1 (6 bases). The sample consisted of CD4+ or CD8+ T cells sorted from blood, taken in a trial of the OX40 agonist ivuxolimab. This TCR came from an adult with an advanced solid tumor such as melanoma, head and neck, liver or kidney cancer. The CDR3 protein is CASRGPGHFKNIQYF. In nucleotides, the CDR3 is TGTGCCAGCAGGGGGCCGGGACACTTCAAAAACATTCAGTACTTC.